A selection of T cell receptor beta chains follows, all from one sample in a study of control samples from healthy donors and cancer patients. Here immunoSEQ multiplex PCR was the method, and the copy in TCRdb shows in-frame clones only, minus some. The sample shows 170,000 or so clones, over 85% of them seen only once. Sequenced material: blood. Receptor source: a man aged 25 to 40 in good health. The CDR3 runs from the conserved cysteine through the conserved F or W. Each record gives: CDR3 DNA, CDR3 protein, J gene, V gene, clone size, D gene. A D gene is named only where the DNA matches it firmly. Clone size is not always given. Where it is, it says once, few, many or a class for expanded clones.

cdr3_nt: TGCAGTGCTAGTCAGGAACAGGGGATGGATGGCTACACCTTC; cdr3_aa: CSASQEQGMDGYTF; j_call: TRBJ1-2; v_call: TRBV20-1; clone_size: -; d_call: TRBD1
cdr3_nt: TGTGCCAGCAGCGACGGGACAGGGGGTTACCAAGAGACCCAGTACTTC; cdr3_aa: CASSDGTGGYQETQYF; j_call: TRBJ2-5; v_call: TRBV11-2; clone_size: -; d_call: TRBD1
cdr3_nt: TGTGCCAGCAGCCAAGAAAGGTATGGCTACACCTTC; cdr3_aa: CASSQERYGYTF; j_call: TRBJ1-2; v_call: TRBV4-2; clone_size: -; d_call: -
cdr3_nt: TGTGCCAGCAGTTCCGGGACTAGACCCACCGGGGAGCTGTTTTTT; cdr3_aa: CASSSGTRPTGELFF; j_call: TRBJ2-2; v_call: TRBV27; clone_size: -; d_call: TRBD2
cdr3_nt: TGTGCCAGCACCCTCTCTCGAGGGGCTTACGAGCAGTACTTC; cdr3_aa: CASTLSRGAYEQYF; j_call: TRBJ2-7; v_call: TRBV6-5; clone_size: -; d_call: -
cdr3_nt: TGTGCCAGCAGCTTTGACTACGATGCAACCCAGTACTTC; cdr3_aa: CASSFDYDATQYF; j_call: TRBJ2-5; v_call: TRBV7-2; clone_size: -; d_call: -
cdr3_nt: TGTGCCAGCAGTTACGGGACAGGGTTTCTTGCTTTCTTT; cdr3_aa: CASSYGTGFLAFF; j_call: TRBJ1-1; v_call: TRBV6-5; clone_size: few; d_call: TRBD1
cdr3_nt: TGTGCCAGTGGGCTAGCGACTAGCACAGATACGCAGTATTTT; cdr3_aa: CASGLATSTDTQYF; j_call: TRBJ2-3; v_call: TRBV27; clone_size: -; d_call: -
cdr3_nt: TGTGCCAGCAGCTACGACAGGGCCTATAATTCACCCCTCCACTTT; cdr3_aa: CASSYDRAYNSPLHF; j_call: TRBJ1-6; v_call: TRBV5-5; clone_size: -; d_call: TRBD1
cdr3_nt: TGTGCCAGCAGCCAATCGACTCCCGCCTCTGGAAACACCATATATTTT; cdr3_aa: CASSQSTPASGNTIYF; j_call: TRBJ1-3; v_call: TRBV16; clone_size: -; d_call: -
cdr3_nt: TGCGCCAGCAGCTGGGGACAGGAGTACAATGAGCAGTTCTTC; cdr3_aa: CASSWGQEYNEQFF; j_call: TRBJ2-1; v_call: TRBV5-1; clone_size: -; d_call: TRBD1
cdr3_nt: TGTGCCAGCAGGAGGGAGACAGATACGCAGTATTTT; cdr3_aa: CASRRETDTQYF; j_call: TRBJ2-3; v_call: TRBV7-9; clone_size: -; d_call: -
cdr3_nt: TGTGCCAGCAGTCCAGGGCAGGGTTCATACAATGAGCAGTTCTTC; cdr3_aa: CASSPGQGSYNEQFF; j_call: TRBJ2-1; v_call: TRBV2; clone_size: -; d_call: -
cdr3_nt: TGTGCCAGCTCGACAGGGTCCACTGAAGCTTTCTTT; cdr3_aa: CASSTGSTEAFF; j_call: TRBJ1-1; v_call: TRBV18; clone_size: -; d_call: TRBD1
cdr3_nt: TGCGCCAGCAGCCCTGGACAGGGTGAGCAGCCCCAGCATTTT; cdr3_aa: CASSPGQGEQPQHF; j_call: TRBJ1-5; v_call: TRBV4-1; clone_size: -; d_call: TRBD1
cdr3_nt: TGTGCCAGCAGACTGGGGACTGCCGAGACTTTCTTT; cdr3_aa: CASRLGTAETFF; j_call: TRBJ1-1; v_call: TRBV6-5; clone_size: -; d_call: -
cdr3_nt: TGTGCCAGTAGTATAGCGATGACAGGGAGGGAGACCCAGTACTTC; cdr3_aa: CASSIAMTGRETQYF; j_call: TRBJ2-5; v_call: TRBV19; clone_size: -; d_call: -
cdr3_nt: TGCGCCAGCACGGATGCGACGGATGGCTACACCTTC; cdr3_aa: CASTDATDGYTF; j_call: TRBJ1-2; v_call: TRBV23-1; clone_size: -; d_call: -
cdr3_nt: TGTGCCAGCAGCTTAGTAGGCGGGAGTAAAAAGTACTTC; cdr3_aa: CASSLVGGSKKYF; j_call: TRBJ2-4; v_call: TRBV7-9; clone_size: -; d_call: TRBD2
cdr3_nt: TGTGCCAGCAGCTTGGCCGGGGTAGCGGGAGGGCCCACAGATACGCAGTATTTT; cdr3_aa: CASSLAGVAGGPTDTQYF; j_call: TRBJ2-3; v_call: TRBV5-4; clone_size: -; d_call: TRBD2
cdr3_nt: TGTGCCTGGGGGAGACAGGGTTTAACTGAAGCTTTCTTT; cdr3_aa: CAWGRQGLTEAFF; j_call: TRBJ1-1; v_call: TRBV30; clone_size: -; d_call: TRBD1
cdr3_nt: TGTGCCAGCAGTTTTGGCGGGAACACCGGGGAGCTGTTTTTT; cdr3_aa: CASSFGGNTGELFF; j_call: TRBJ2-2; v_call: TRBV27; clone_size: -; d_call: -
cdr3_nt: TGTGCCAGCAGTTCAGGACAGGGCCCAATCGATGAGCAGTTCTTC; cdr3_aa: CASSSGQGPIDEQFF; j_call: TRBJ2-1; v_call: TRBV27; clone_size: -; d_call: TRBD1
cdr3_nt: TGTGCCAGCAGCCCGAGCGGGAATTCCTACGAGCAGTACTTC; cdr3_aa: CASSPSGNSYEQYF; j_call: TRBJ2-7; v_call: TRBV11-2; clone_size: -; d_call: TRBD2
cdr3_nt: TGTGCCAGCAGTCCCCGGACATTCTACGAGCAGTACTTC; cdr3_aa: CASSPRTFYEQYF; j_call: TRBJ2-7; v_call: TRBV27; clone_size: once; d_call: -
cdr3_nt: TGTGCCAGCAGTGAATTCGTGGGGGGGTCGATTTATGGCTACACCTTC; cdr3_aa: CASSEFVGGSIYGYTF; j_call: TRBJ1-2; v_call: TRBV25-1; clone_size: -; d_call: -
cdr3_nt: TGTGCCAGCAGCTTGATGCTAGCGGGGGTTTCCACAGATACGCAGTATTTT; cdr3_aa: CASSLMLAGVSTDTQYF; j_call: TRBJ2-3; v_call: TRBV5-5; clone_size: -; d_call: TRBD2
cdr3_nt: TGTGCCAGCAAAGCGGGGGGATTGAATTCACCCCTCCACTTT; cdr3_aa: CASKAGGLNSPLHF; j_call: TRBJ1-6; v_call: TRBV28; clone_size: -; d_call: -
cdr3_nt: TGTGCCAGCAGCACCACCGGACAGGGCGGCTATGGCTACACCTTC; cdr3_aa: CASSTTGQGGYGYTF; j_call: TRBJ1-2; v_call: TRBV2; clone_size: -; d_call: TRBD1
cdr3_nt: TGTGCCAGCTCACCAGACACCTCCCCCTATGGCTACACCTTC; cdr3_aa: CASSPDTSPYGYTF; j_call: TRBJ1-2; v_call: TRBV18; clone_size: -; d_call: -
cdr3_nt: TGTGCCAGCAGCCCCGGACCGGGGACGGTTAGGAATGAGCAGTTCTTC; cdr3_aa: CASSPGPGTVRNEQFF; j_call: TRBJ2-1; v_call: TRBV7-2; clone_size: few; d_call: -
cdr3_nt: TGTGCCAGCAGCTTGGTAATGGTCCAGAACACTGAAGCTTTCTTT; cdr3_aa: CASSLVMVQNTEAFF; j_call: TRBJ1-1; v_call: TRBV5-6; clone_size: few; d_call: -
cdr3_nt: TGTGCCTGGAGTGTACTCATGGGGCAGGGAAACATTCAGTACTTC; cdr3_aa: CAWSVLMGQGNIQYF; j_call: TRBJ2-4; v_call: TRBV30; clone_size: -; d_call: -
cdr3_nt: TGTGCCAGCGCACGGGACAACTACAATGAGCAGTTCTTC; cdr3_aa: CASARDNYNEQFF; j_call: TRBJ2-1; v_call: TRBV7-3; clone_size: -; d_call: -
cdr3_nt: TGCGCCAGCAGGCCAGCAGCTTCCCTGGGGCAGCCAGGGGGCGAGCAGTACTTC; cdr3_aa: CASRPAASLGQPGGEQYF; j_call: TRBJ2-7; v_call: TRBV5-1; clone_size: -; d_call: TRBD1
cdr3_nt: TGTGCCAGCTCACCACAGCACTTGGGGACAACGTACGAGCAGTACTTC; cdr3_aa: CASSPQHLGTTYEQYF; j_call: TRBJ2-7; v_call: TRBV18; clone_size: -; d_call: -
cdr3_nt: TGTGCCAGCAGTTTATCGATTGTTAGCGGAGGCTCCTACAATGAGCAGTTCTTC; cdr3_aa: CASSLSIVSGGSYNEQFF; j_call: TRBJ2-1; v_call: TRBV27; clone_size: -; d_call: -
cdr3_nt: TGTGCCGGGACCGGGACAGTGAACACTGAAGCTTTCTTT; cdr3_aa: CAGTGTVNTEAFF; j_call: TRBJ1-1; v_call: TRBV2; clone_size: -; d_call: TRBD1
cdr3_nt: TGTGCCAGCAGTTTTGGGGGGCCCGTGGGGGCGCAGTATTTT; cdr3_aa: CASSFGGPVGAQYF; j_call: TRBJ2-3; v_call: TRBV27; clone_size: -; d_call: -
cdr3_nt: TGTGCCATCAGTGCCGTAGCGGGGAGCTACAATGAGCAGTTCTTC; cdr3_aa: CAISAVAGSYNEQFF; j_call: TRBJ2-1; v_call: TRBV10-3; clone_size: once; d_call: TRBD2
cdr3_nt: TGCGCCAGCAGCCAAGAGGACAGGGGGGTTGACGGCTACACCTTC; cdr3_aa: CASSQEDRGVDGYTF; j_call: TRBJ1-2; v_call: TRBV4-1; clone_size: -; d_call: TRBD1
cdr3_nt: TGTGCCTGGAGTGAATACAATGAGCAGTTCTTC; cdr3_aa: CAWSEYNEQFF; j_call: TRBJ2-1; v_call: TRBV30; clone_size: -; d_call: -
cdr3_nt: TGTGCCAGCCATCCCGCGCCTACGGCTAGCACAGATACGCAGTATTTT; cdr3_aa: CASHPAPTASTDTQYF; j_call: TRBJ2-3; v_call: TRBV6-6; clone_size: -; d_call: -
cdr3_nt: TGTGCCAGCAGTCAAGACGGTTACGAGCAGTACTTC; cdr3_aa: CASSQDGYEQYF; j_call: TRBJ2-7; v_call: TRBV6-6; clone_size: -; d_call: -
cdr3_nt: TGTGCCATCAGTGTGACCCCTGATTCACCCCTCCACTTT; cdr3_aa: CAISVTPDSPLHF; j_call: TRBJ1-6; v_call: TRBV10-3; clone_size: -; d_call: -
cdr3_nt: TGTGCCAGCAGTGAACTTTTAGGGCAGGGAGGCGATGGCTACACCTTC; cdr3_aa: CASSELLGQGGDGYTF; j_call: TRBJ1-2; v_call: TRBV6-1; clone_size: -; d_call: -
cdr3_nt: TGTGCCAGCGGGCGGGAGGGAGGCGGCTACACCTTC; cdr3_aa: CASGREGGGYTF; j_call: TRBJ1-2; v_call: TRBV6-5; clone_size: once; d_call: -
cdr3_nt: TGTGCCAGCAGCCGGACAGGGGCCGGCACTGAAGCTTTCTTT; cdr3_aa: CASSRTGAGTEAFF; j_call: TRBJ1-1; v_call: TRBV16; clone_size: -; d_call: TRBD1
cdr3_nt: TGTGCCAGCACCTCGGGGTCGGGGGCGGTCTACGAGCAGTACTTC; cdr3_aa: CASTSGSGAVYEQYF; j_call: TRBJ2-7; v_call: TRBV7-2; clone_size: -; d_call: -
cdr3_nt: TGTGCCAGTCTTACCGGTGGCTCTGGAAACACCATATATTTT; cdr3_aa: CASLTGGSGNTIYF; j_call: TRBJ1-3; v_call: TRBV19; clone_size: once; d_call: -
cdr3_nt: TGTGCCAGCAGCCCGGACTATTCACCCCTCCACTTT; cdr3_aa: CASSPDYSPLHF; j_call: TRBJ1-6; v_call: TRBV7-2; clone_size: once; d_call: -